This TCR beta chain was obtained from a study of cytomegalovirus exposure and HLA in healthy donors. Overall study context: Researchers previously reported finding fewer than 140 million unique TCR beta sequences from about 170 million T cells. General study results and limits: The listing of roughly 160 TCR beta chains classed them as cytomegalovirus-associated.

60 Vbeta and 13 Jbeta primers were used in PCR. TCRdb's table, derived via immunoSEQ multiplex PCR, lists solely in-frame clones and lacks some. The table records under 150,000 clones, about 80% of them present only once. Concerning this clone: What it binds is unknown.

This CDR3 is built from 15 residues. Trimming left V 2 bases short and J 0 bases short, with 12 bases between. Germline V gene lookup returns CDR1 SGHKS and CDR2 YYEKEE (reference sequence). Unrecorded immune exposure was likely among donors, who were nominally healthy when sampled. The chain uses TRBV5-5 and TRBJ2-7; D uncertain. Sequenced input: PBMCs. The clonotype originates from a young man in good health and CMV-seronegative. CDR3 residues: CASSLSSSSSYEQYF. In DNA form, the CDR3 reads TGTGCCAGCAGCTTATCCTCGTCGAGCTCCTACGAGCAGTACTTC.